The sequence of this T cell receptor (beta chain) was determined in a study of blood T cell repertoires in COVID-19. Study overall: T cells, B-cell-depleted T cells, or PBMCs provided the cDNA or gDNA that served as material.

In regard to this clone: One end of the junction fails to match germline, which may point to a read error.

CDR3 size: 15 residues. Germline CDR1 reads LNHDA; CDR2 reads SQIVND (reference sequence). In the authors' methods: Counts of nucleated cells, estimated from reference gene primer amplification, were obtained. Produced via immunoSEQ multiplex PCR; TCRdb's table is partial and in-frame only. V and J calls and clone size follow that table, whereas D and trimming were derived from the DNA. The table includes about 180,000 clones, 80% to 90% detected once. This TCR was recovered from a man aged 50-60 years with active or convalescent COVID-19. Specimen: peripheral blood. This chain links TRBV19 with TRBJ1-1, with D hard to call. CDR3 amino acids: CASSNPQTPNTEAFF. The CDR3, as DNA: TGTGCCAGCAGTAACCCCCAGACTCCGAACACTGAAGCTTTCTTT.